Listed below are T cell receptor delta chains from one sample, sequenced in a study of gamma-delta T cells after stem cell transplantation. TCRdb re-called clones from the RT-PCR reads via CATT. The sample has over a thousand delta-chain clones, 1.5% to 2.5% seen once. The sample comprised gamma-delta T cells. All receptors derive from a human donor. It is not recorded whose cells these are; they may come from a transplant donor. Both conserved end residues are part of each CDR3. Each record gives: CDR3 DNA, CDR3 protein, D gene, clone size, V gene, J gene. D genes are given only for firm matches. Clone size is shown for a subset of rows, as once, few, many or a class of expanded clone.

TGTGCCCAAAGCCTTCCTACGTACTGGGGGGCCAGAGGGACCGATAAACTCATCTTT	CAQSLPTYWGARGTDKLIF	.	medium-sized	TRAV38-2/DV8	TRDJ1
TGTGCCTGTGACACCATTGGTGGGGATTCCCGGTCTTTGACAGCACAACTCTTCTTT	CACDTIGGDSRSLTAQLFF	.	medium-sized	TRDV2	TRDJ2
TGTGCCTGTGACACCGTTCGGCAACTGGGGGCCAAGTACACCGATAAACTCATCTTT	CACDTVRQLGAKYTDKLIF	TRDD3	.	TRDV2	TRDJ1
TGTGCCTGTGACACCTTGCCTACCCCACTTACTGGGGGGACCGATAAACTCATCTTT	CACDTLPTPLTGGTDKLIF	TRDD3	.	TRDV2	TRDJ1
TGTGCCTTTAGTCCTACTGGGGGACGTCCTACCGATAAACTCATCTTT	CAFSPTGGRPTDKLIF	TRDD3	.	TRDV3	TRDJ1
TGTGCCTGTGACACTCTGGGTGGACTGGGGGATACTCTGTACACCGATAAACTCATCTTT	CACDTLGGLGDTLYTDKLIF	TRDD3	few	TRDV2	TRDJ1
TGTGCCTGTGACACCGGTTGGGGCTCCAGCTGGGACACCCGACAGATGTTTTTC	CACDTGWGSSWDTRQMFF	.	medium-sized	TRDV2	TRDJ3
TGTGCCTGTGACACCGTTGGGGGACGTCCTACCGATAAACTCATCTTT	CACDTVGGRPTDKLIF	TRDD3	hyperexpanded	TRDV2	TRDJ1
TGTGCCTGCTATACCCTGGGGGCCCCCGATAAACTCATCTTC	CACYTLGAPDKLIF	TRDD3	few	TRDV2	TRDJ1
TGTGCCTGTGACACGTACTGGGGTGATGAGTCGGATTCGCTAGCTCGCTTCGATAAACTCATCTTT	CACDTYWGDESDSLARFDKLIF	TRDD3	hyperexpanded	TRDV2	TRDJ1
TGTGCCTGCGACACCGCTGGGGTAAGCTCCTGGGACACCCGGCAGATGTTTTTC	CACDTAGVSSWDTRQMFF	.	.	TRDV2	TRDJ3
TGTGCCTGTGATTTACTGGGGGATACGGCCGATAAACTCATCTTT	CACDLLGDTADKLIF	TRDD3	large	TRDV2	TRDJ1
TGTGCCTGTGACGCGGTACTGGGGGATACGCGGAAGACAGCACAACTCTTCTTT	CACDAVLGDTRKTAQLFF	TRDD3	hyperexpanded	TRDV2	TRDJ2
TGTGCCTGTGACCCTACTGGGGGCTCCTGGGACACCCGACAGATGTTTTTC	CACDPTGGSWDTRQMFF	TRDD3	few	TRDV2	TRDJ3
TGTGCCTGTGACACTCTGGGGGATACGCAAAATCACCACACCGATAAACTCATCTTT	CACDTLGDTQNHHTDKLIF	TRDD3	.	TRDV2	TRDJ1
TGTGCCTGTGACGGACTGGGGGCCACCCCCTCTTTGACAGCACAACTCTTCTTT	CACDGLGATPSLTAQLFF	TRDD3	.	TRDV2	TRDJ2
TGTGCCTGTGACATCGTACTGGGGGATTCCTACCCCTGGGACACCCCCTCTTTGACAGCACAACTCTTCTTT	CACDIVLGDSYPWDTPSLTAQLFF	TRDD3	few	TRDV2	TRDJ2
TGTGCCTGTGACGCGGTACTGGGGGATCGGGAGGACACCGATAAACTCATCTTT	CACDAVLGDREDTDKLIF	TRDD3	.	TRDV2	TRDJ1
TGTGCCTGTGACTCCCTCACTGGGGCCTACTCCGTCACCGATAAACTCATCTTT	CACDSLTGAYSVTDKLIF	TRDD3	.	TRDV2	TRDJ1
TGTGCCTGTGACGCCGTACTGGGGGATACGCAAAATCACCACACCGATAAACTCATCTTT	CACDAVLGDTQNHHTDKLIF	TRDD3	hyperexpanded	TRDV2	TRDJ1
TGTGCCTGTGACCCCCTGGGTGGACTGGGGGATACGACCGATAAACTCATCTTT	CACDPLGGLGDTTDKLIF	TRDD3	.	TRDV2	TRDJ1
TGTGCCTGTGACACCCTTGGGGATACTAGCTCCTGGGACACCCGACAGATGTTTTTC	CACDTLGDTSSWDTRQMFF	TRDD3	large	TRDV2	TRDJ3
TGTGCCTGTGATTTACTGGGGGATAGATCCGATAAACTCATCTTT	CACDLLGDRSDKLIF	TRDD3	few	TRDV2	TRDJ1
TGTGCCTGTGACACCGCTGGGGGATACGCTAGCTCCTGGGACACCCGACAGATGTTTTTC	CACDTAGGYASSWDTRQMFF	TRDD3	large	TRDV2	TRDJ3
TGTGCCTGTGACTCTTTACTGGGGGATACCGGGGGTAAACTCATCTTT	CACDSLLGDTGGKLIF	TRDD3	medium-sized	TRDV2	TRDJ1
TGTGCCTGTGACAGTCTGGGGGATCGGGAGGACACCGATAAACTCATCTTT	CACDSLGDREDTDKLIF	TRDD3	.	TRDV2	TRDJ1
TGTGCCTGTGACACCTTACTGGGGGATACGGCCGATAAACTCATCTTT	CACDTLLGDTADKLIF	TRDD3	.	TRDV2	TRDJ1